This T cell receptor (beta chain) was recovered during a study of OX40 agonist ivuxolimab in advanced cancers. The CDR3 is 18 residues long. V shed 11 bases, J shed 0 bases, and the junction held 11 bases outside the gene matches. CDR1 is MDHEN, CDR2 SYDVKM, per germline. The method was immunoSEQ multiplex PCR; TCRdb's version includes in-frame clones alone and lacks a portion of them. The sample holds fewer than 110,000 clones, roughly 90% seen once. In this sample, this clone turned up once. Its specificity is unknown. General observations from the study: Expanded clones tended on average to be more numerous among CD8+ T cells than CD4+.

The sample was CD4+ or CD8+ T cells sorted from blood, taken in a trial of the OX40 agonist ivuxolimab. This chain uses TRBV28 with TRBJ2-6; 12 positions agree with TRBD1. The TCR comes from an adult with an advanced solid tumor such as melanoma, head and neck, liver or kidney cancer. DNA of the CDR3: TGTGCCGCTGGGGGACAGGGGGCACTTTCCTCTGGGGCCAACGTCCTGACTTTC. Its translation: CAAGGQGALSSGANVLTF.